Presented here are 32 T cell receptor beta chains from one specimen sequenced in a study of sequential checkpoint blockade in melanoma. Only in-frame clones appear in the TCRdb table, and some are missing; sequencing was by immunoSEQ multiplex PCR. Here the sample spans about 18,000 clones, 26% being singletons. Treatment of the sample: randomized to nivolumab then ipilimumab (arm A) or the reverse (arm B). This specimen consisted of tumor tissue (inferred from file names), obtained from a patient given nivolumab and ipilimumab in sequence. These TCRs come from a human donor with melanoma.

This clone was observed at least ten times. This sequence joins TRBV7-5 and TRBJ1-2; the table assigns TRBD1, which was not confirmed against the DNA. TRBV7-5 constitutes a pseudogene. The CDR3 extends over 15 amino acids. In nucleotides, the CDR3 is TGTGCCAGCACACGGACAGGAGGGGGTTACTATGGCTACACCTTC. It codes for CASTRTGGGYYGYTF.

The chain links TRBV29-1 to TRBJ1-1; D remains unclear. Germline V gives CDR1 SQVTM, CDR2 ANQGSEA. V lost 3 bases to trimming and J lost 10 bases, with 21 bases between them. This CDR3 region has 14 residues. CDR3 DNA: TGCAGCGTTGATCTAGTCGGACTACTCCCTGGAGCTTTCTTT. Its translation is CSVDLVGLLPGAFF.

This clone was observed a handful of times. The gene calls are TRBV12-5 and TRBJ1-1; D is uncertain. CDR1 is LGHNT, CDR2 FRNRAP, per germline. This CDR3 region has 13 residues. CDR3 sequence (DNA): TGTGCCAGCACCCCGACACTAGGCACTGAAGCTTTCTTT. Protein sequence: CASTPTLGTEAFF.

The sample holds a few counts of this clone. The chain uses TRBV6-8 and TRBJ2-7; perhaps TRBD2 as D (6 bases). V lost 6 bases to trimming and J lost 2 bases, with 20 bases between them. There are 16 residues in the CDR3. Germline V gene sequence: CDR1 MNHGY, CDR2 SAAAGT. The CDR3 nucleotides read TGTGCCAGCAGATACCGGGGGTCCGGGTTAACCTACGAGCAGTACTTC. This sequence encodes CASRYRGSGLTYEQYF.

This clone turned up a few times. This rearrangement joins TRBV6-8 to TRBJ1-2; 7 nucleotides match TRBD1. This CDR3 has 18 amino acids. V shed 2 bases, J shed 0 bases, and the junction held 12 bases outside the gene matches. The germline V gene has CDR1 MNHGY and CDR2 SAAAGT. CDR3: CASSYLSGRQGPNYGYTF. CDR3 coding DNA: TGTGCCAGCAGTTACCTATCGGGGAGACAGGGCCCTAACTATGGCTACACCTTC.

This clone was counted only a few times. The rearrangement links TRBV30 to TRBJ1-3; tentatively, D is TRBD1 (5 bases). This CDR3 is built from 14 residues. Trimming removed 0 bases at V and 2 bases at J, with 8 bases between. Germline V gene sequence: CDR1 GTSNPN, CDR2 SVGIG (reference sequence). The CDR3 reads CAWSVRGTGNTIYF. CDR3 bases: TGTGCCTGGAGTGTACGGGGGACTGGAAACACCATATATTTT.

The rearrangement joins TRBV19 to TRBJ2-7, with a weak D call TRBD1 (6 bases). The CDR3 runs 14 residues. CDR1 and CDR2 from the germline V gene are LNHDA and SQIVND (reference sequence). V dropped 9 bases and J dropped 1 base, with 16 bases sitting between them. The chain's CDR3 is CASRDRSISYEQYF. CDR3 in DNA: TGTGCCAGCAGAGACAGGTCAATTTCCTACGAGCAGTACTTC.

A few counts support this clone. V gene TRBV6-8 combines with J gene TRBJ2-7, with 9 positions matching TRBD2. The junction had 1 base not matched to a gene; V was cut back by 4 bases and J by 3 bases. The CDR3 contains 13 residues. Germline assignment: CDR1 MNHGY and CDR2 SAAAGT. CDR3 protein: CASSLLAGYEQYF. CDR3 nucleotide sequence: TGTGCCAGCAGTTTACTAGCGGGCTACGAGCAGTACTTC.

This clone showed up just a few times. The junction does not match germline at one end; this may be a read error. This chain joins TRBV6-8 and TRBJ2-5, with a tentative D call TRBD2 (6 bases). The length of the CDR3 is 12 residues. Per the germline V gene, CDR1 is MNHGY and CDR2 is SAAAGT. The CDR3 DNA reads TGTGCCATCAGTGGGGGGAGAGAGACCCAGTACTTC. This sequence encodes CAISGGRETQYF.

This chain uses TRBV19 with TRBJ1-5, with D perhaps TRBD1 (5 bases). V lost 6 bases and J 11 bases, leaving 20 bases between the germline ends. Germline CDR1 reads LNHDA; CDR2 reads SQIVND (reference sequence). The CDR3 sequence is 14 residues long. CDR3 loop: CASSPGPGVTAQHF. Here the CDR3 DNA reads TGTGCCAGTAGCCCCGGTCCGGGGGTAACGGCCCAGCATTTT.

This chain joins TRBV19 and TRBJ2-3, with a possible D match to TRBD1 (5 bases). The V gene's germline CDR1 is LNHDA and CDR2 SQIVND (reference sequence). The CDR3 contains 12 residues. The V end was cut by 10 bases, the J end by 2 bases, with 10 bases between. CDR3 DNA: TGTGCCACCGGACAAAACACAGATACGCAGTATTTT. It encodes CATGQNTDTQYF.

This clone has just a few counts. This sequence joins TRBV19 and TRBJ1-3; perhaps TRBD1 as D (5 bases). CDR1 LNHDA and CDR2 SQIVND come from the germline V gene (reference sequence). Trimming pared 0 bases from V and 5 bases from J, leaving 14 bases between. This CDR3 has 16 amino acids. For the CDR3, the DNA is TGTGCCAGTAGTATAGATTCGGCAGGGAGGCGAAACACCATATATTTT. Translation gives CASSIDSAGRRNTIYF.

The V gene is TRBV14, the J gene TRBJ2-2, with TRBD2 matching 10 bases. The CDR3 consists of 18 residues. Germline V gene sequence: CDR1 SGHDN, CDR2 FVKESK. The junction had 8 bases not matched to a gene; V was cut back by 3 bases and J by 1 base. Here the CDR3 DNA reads TGTGCCAGCAGCCACAGGGCACTAGCGGGACTGAACACCGGGGAGCTGTTTTTT. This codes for CASSHRALAGLNTGELFF.

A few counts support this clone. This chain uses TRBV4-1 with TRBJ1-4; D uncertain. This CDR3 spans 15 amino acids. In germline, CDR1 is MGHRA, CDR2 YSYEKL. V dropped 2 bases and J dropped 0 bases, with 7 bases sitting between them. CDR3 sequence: CASSQLGATNEKLFF. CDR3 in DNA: TGCGCCAGCAGCCAATTGGGAGCAACTAATGAAAAACTGTTTTTT.

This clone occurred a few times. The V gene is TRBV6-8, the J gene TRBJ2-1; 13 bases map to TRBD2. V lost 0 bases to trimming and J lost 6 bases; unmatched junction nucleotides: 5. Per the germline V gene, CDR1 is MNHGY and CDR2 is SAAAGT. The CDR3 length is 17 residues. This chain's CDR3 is CASSYSRGLAGPNEQFF. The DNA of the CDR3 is TGTGCCAGCAGTTACTCGAGGGGACTAGCGGGACCCAATGAGCAGTTCTTC.

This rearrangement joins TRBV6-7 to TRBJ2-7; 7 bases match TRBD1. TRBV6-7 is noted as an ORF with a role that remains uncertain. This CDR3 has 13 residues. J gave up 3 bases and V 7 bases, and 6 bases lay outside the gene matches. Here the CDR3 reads CASNPDRVYEQYF. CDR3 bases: TGTGCCAGCAATCCAGACAGGGTCTACGAGCAGTACTTC.

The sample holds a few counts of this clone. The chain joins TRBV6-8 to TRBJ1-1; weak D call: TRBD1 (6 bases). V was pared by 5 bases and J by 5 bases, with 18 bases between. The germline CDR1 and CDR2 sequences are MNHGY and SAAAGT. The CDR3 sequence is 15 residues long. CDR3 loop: CASSPPKGGGTEAFF. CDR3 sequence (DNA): TGTGCCAGCAGTCCCCCAAAGGGAGGGGGGACTGAAGCTTTCTTT.

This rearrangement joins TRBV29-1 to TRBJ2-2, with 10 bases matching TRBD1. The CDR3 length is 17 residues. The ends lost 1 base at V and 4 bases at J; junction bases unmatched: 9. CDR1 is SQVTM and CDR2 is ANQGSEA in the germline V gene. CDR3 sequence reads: CSVEGARDRGPTGELFF. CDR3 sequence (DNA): TGCAGCGTTGAAGGGGCGCGGGACAGGGGACCCACCGGGGAGCTGTTTTTT.

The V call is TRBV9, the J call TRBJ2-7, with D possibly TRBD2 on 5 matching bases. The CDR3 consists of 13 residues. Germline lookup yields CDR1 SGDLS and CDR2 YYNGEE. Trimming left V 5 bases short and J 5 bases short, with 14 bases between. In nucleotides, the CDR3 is TGTGCCAGCAGTGAGGTCGGGGATAACGAGCAGTACTTC. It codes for CASSEVGDNEQYF.

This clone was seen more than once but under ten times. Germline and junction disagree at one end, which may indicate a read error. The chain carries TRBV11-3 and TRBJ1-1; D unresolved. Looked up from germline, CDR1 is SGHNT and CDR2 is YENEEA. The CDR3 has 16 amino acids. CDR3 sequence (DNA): TGTGCCAGCAGCATAGATTTGAGAGGGATGAACACTGAAGCTTTCTTT. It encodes CASSIDLRGMNTEAFF.

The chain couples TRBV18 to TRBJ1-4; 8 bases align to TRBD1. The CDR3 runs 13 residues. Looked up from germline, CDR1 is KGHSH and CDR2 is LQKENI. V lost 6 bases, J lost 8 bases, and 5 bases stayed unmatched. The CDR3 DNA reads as TGTGCCAGCTCCGGGACAGGCGTGGAAAAACTGTTTTTT. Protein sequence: CASSGTGVEKLFF. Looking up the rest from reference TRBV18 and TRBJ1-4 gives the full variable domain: NAGVMQNPRHLVRRRGQEARLRCSPMKGHSHVYWYRQLPEEGLKFMVYLQKENIIDESGMPKERFSAEFPKEGPSILRIQQVVRGDSAAYFCASSGTGVEKLFFGSGTQLSVL.

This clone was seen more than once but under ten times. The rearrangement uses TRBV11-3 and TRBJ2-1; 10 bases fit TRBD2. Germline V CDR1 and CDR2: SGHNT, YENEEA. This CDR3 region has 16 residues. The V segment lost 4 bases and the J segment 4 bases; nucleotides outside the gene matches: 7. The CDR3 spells CASSYPSGGVYNEQFF. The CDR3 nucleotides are TGTGCCAGCAGCTACCCTAGCGGGGGAGTGTACAATGAGCAGTTCTTC.

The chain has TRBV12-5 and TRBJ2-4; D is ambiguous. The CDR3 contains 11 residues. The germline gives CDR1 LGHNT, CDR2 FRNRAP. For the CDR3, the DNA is TGTGCCAGCACCACGGGAAACATTCAGTACTTC. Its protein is CASTTGNIQYF.

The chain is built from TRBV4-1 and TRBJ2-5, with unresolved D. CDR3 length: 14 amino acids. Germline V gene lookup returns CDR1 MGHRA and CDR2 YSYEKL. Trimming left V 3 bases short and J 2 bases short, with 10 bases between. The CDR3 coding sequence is TGCGCCAGCAGCCACGTGACGGCTCAAGAGACCCAGTACTTC. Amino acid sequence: CASSHVTAQETQYF.

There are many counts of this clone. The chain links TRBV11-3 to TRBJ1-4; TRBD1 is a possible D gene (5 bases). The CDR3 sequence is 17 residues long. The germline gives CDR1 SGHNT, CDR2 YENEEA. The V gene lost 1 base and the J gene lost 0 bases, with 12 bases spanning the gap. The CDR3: CASSLVSGRPTNEKLFF. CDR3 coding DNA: TGTGCCAGCAGCTTAGTATCAGGGCGGCCAACTAATGAAAAACTGTTTTTT.

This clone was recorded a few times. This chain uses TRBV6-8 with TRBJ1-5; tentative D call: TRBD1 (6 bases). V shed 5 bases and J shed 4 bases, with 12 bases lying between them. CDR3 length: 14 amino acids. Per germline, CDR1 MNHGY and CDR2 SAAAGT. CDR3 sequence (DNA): TGTGCCAGCAGTGAGGGGGGGGGAAATCAGCCCCAGCATTTT. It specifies CASSEGGGNQPQHF.

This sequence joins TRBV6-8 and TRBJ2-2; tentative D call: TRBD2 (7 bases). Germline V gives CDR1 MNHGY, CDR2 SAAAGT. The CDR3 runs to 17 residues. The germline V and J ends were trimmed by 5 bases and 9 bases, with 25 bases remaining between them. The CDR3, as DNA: TGTGCCAGCAGTGATCAAGGGGGGGCCCGTTTAATGAGGGAGCTGTTTTTT. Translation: CASSDQGGARLMRELFF.

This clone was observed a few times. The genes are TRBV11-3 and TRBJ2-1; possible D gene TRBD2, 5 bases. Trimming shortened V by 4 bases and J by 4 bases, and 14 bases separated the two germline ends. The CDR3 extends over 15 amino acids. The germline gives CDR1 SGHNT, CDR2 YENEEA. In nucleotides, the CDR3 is TGTGCCAGCAGCTCCCCGCCTCGGGGTTACAATGAGCAGTTCTTC. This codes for CASSSPPRGYNEQFF.

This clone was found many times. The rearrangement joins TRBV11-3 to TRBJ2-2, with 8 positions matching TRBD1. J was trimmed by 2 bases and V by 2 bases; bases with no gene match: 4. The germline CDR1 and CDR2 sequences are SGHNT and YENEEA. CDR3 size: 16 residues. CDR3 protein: CASSLQPGGNTGELFF. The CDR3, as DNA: TGTGCCAGCAGCTTACAACCAGGGGGCAACACCGGGGAGCTGTTTTTT.

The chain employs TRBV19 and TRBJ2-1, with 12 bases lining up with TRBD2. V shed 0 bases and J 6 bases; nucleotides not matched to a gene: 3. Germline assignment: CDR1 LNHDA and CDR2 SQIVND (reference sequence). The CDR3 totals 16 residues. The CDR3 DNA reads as TGTGCCAGTAGTATAGATCAACTAGCGGGAGGCAATGAGCAGTTCTTC. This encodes CASSIDQLAGGNEQFF.

CDR3 DNA sequence: TGTGCCAGCTCACCCTTGGGACTAGCGGGAGACGGTGAGCAGTTCTTC. The encoded protein is CASSPLGLAGDGEQFF. This chain uses TRBV18 with TRBJ2-1; 14 positions agree with TRBD2. V lost 3 bases and J lost 9; bases outside the gene matches: 7. Looked up from germline, CDR1 is KGHSH and CDR2 is LQKENI. The CDR3 sequence is 16 residues long.

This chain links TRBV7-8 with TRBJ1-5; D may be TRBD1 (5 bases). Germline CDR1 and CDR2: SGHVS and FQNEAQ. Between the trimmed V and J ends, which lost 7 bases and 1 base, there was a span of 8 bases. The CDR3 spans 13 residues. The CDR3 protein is CASKRGSNQPQHF. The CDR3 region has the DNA TGTGCCAGCAAACGGGGCAGCAATCAGCCCCAGCATTTT. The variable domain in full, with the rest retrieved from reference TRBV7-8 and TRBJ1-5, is GAGVSQSPRYKVAKRGQDVALRCDPISGHVSLFWYQQALGQGPEFLTYFQNEAQLDKSGLPSDRFFAERPEGSVSTLKIQRTQQEDSAVYLCASKRGSNQPQHFGDGTRLSIL.